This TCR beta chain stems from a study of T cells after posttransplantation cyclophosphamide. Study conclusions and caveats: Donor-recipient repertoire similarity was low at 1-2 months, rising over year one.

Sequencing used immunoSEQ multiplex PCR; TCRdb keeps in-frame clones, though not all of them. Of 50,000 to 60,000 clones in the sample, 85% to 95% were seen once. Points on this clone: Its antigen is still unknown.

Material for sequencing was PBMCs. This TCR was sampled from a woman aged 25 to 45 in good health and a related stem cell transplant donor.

The CDR3: CAWSVGQKDQPQHF. The CDR3 DNA is TGTGCCTGGAGCGTGGGACAGAAGGATCAGCCCCAGCATTTT. The genes are TRBV30 and TRBJ1-5, with 7 bases identical to TRBD1. Looked up from germline, CDR1 is GTSNPN and CDR2 is SVGIG (reference sequence). This CDR3 region has 14 residues. The trim removed 3 bases at V and 5 bases at J, leaving 7 bases unmatched.